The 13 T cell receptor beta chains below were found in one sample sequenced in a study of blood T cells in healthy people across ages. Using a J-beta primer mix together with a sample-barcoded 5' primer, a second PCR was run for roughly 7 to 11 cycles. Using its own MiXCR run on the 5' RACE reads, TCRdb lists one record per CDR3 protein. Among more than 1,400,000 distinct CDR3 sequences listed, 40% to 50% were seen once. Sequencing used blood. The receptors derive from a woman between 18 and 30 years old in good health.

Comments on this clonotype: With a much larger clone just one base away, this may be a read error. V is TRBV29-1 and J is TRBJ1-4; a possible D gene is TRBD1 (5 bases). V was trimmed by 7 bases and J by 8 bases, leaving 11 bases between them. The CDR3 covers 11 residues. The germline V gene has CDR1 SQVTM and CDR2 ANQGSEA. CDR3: CSADKGEKLFF. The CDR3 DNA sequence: TGCAGCGCTGATAAGGGGGAAAAACTGTTTTTT.

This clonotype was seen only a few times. CDR3 in DNA: TGTGCCAGCAAATTTTCCACAGGGTATAGTGCAGATACGCAGTATTTT. Encoded protein: CASKFSTGYSADTQYF. V gene TRBV27 combines with J gene TRBJ2-3; maybe TRBD1 (6 bases). The CDR3 spans 16 residues. Trimming cost V 7 bases and J 4 bases, with 21 bases left between them. Germline V gene lookup returns CDR1 MNHEY and CDR2 SMNVEV (reference sequence).

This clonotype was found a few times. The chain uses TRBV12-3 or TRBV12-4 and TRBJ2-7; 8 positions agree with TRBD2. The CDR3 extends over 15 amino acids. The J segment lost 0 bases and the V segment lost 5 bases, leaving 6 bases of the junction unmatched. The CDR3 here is CASSPNSGISYEQYF. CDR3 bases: TGTGCCAGCAGTCCGAATAGCGGGATCTCCTACGAGCAGTACTTC.

CDR3 DNA sequence: TGTGCCAGCAGTTTGCCCGGGAGTTGGGTCGGGGAGCTGTTTTTT. Its protein is CASSLPGSWVGELFF. V usage is TRBV12-3 or TRBV12-4 and J usage is TRBJ2-2, with D tentatively TRBD2 (6 bases). This CDR3 has 15 residues. V shed 3 bases and J shed 7 bases, with 15 bases lying between them.

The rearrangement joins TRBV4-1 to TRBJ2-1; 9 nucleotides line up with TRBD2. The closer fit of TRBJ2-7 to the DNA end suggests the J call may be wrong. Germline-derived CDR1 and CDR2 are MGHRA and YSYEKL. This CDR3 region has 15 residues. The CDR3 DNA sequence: TGCGCCAGCAGCTTTAGCGGGGGCCCTGGGAATGAGCAGTACTTC. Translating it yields CASSFSGGPGNEQYF.

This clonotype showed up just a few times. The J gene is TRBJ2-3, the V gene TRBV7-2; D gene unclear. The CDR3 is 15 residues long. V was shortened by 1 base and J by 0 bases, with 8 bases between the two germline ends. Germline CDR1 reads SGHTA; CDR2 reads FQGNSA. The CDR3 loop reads CASSLGVASTDTQYF. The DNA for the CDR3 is TGTGCCAGCAGCTTAGGGGTAGCCAGCACAGATACGCAGTATTTT.

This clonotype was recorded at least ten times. In DNA, the CDR3 is TGCAGTGCTGCCGGGGGGAGCTCCTACGAGCAGTACTTC. It translates to CSAAGGSSYEQYF. V usage is TRBV20-1 and J usage is TRBJ2-7; 7 bases agree with TRBD2. After removal of 5 bases from V and 0 bases from J, the junction contained 4 bases not matched to a gene. The CDR3 loop spans 13 amino acids. Per germline, CDR1 DFQATT and CDR2 SNEGSKA (reference sequence).

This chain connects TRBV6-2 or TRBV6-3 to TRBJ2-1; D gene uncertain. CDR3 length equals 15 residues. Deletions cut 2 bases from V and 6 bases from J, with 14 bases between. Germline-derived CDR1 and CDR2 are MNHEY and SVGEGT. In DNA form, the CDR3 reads TGTGCCAGCAGTTACGGTGGCACTATCTCCAATGAGCAGTTCTTC. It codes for CASSYGGTISNEQFF.

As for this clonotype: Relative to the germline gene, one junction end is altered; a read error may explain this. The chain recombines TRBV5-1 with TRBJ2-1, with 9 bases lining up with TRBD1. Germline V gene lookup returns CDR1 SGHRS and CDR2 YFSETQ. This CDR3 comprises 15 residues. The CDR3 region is CASRGGQGSSNEQFF. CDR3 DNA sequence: TGCGCCAGCAGGGGTGGACAGGGGTCCTCCAATGAGCAGTTCTTC. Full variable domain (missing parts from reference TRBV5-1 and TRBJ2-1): KAGVTQTPRYLIKTRGQQVTLSCSPISGHRSVSWYQQTPGQGLQFLFEYFSETQRNKGNFPGRFSGRQFSNSRSEMNVSTLELGDSALYLCASRGGQGSSNEQFFGPGTRLTVL.

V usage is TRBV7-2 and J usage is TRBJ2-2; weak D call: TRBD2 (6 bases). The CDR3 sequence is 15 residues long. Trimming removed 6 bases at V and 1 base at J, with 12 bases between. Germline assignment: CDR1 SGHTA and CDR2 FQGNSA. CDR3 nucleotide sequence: TGTGCCAGCAGGGCGACTAGTCGGAACACCGGGGAGCTGTTTTTT. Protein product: CASRATSRNTGELFF.

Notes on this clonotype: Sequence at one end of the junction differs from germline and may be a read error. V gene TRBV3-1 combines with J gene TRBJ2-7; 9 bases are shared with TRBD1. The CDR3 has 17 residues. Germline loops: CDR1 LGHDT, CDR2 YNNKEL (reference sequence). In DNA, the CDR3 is TGTGCCAGCAGCCAAACAGAGTGGACAGGGGTCTCCAACGAGCAGTACTTC. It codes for CASSQTEWTGVSNEQYF.

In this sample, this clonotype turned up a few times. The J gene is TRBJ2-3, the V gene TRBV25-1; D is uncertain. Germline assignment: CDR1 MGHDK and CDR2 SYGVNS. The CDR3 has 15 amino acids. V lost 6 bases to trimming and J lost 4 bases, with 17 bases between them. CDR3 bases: TGTGCCAGCAGACCTCCCCGTCTCTTCCCAGATACGCAGTATTTT. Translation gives CASRPPRLFPDTQYF.

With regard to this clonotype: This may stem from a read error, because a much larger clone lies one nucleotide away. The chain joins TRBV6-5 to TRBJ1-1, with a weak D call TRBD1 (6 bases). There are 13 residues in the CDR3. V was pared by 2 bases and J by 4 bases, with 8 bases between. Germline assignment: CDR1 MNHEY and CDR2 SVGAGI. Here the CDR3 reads CASSYRGTTEAFF. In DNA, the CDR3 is TGTGCCAGCAGTTACAGGGGGACCACTGAAGCTTTCTTT.